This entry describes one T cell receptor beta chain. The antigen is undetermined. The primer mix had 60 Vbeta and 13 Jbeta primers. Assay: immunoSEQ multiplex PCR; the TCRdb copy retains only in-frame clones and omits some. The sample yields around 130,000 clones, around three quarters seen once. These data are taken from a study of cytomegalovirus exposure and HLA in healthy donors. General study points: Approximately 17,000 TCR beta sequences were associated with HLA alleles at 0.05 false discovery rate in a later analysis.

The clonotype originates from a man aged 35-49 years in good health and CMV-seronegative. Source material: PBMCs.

CDR3 protein: CASSQIGLSPLHF. CDR3 DNA: TGTGCCAGCAGCCAAATTGGGCTTTCACCCCTCCACTTT. The rearrangement uses TRBV14 and TRBJ1-6; no definite D call. Germline CDR1 and CDR2: SGHDN and FVKESK. V lost 2 bases and J 9 bases, leaving 8 bases between the germline ends. This CDR3 comprises 13 residues.